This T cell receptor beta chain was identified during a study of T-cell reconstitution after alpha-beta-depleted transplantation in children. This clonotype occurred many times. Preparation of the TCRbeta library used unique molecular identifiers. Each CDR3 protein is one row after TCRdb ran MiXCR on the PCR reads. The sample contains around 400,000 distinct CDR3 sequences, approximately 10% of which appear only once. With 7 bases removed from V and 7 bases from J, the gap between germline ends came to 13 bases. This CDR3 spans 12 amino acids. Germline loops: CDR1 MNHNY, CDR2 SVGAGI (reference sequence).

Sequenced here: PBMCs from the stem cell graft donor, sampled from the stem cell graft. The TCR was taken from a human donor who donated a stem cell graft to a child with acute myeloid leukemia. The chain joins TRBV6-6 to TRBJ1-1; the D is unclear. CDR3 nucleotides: TGTGCCAGCACCTCAAACATCGATGAAGCTTTCTTT. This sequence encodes CASTSNIDEAFF.